This T cell receptor beta chain was obtained from a study of Ad26.COV2.S vaccination and SARS-CoV-2 variants. Sequenced by immunoSEQ multiplex PCR; TCRdb stores in-frame clones only, minus some. This sample yields some 500,000 clones, of which approximately 89% are seen a single time; 2% to 3% belongs to the top ten. Germline V CDR1 and CDR2: SGHTA, FQGNSA. The CDR3 extends over 15 amino acids. The germline V and J ends were trimmed by 2 bases and 7 bases, with 14 bases remaining between them. Treatment given: about 20 received Ad26.COV2.S at low or high dose, single or two shots; roughly five received placebo; per-sample allocation not given. Day 63 after the first injection of vaccine or placebo was the sampling time.

The chain is built from TRBV7-2 and TRBJ1-4; D perhaps matches TRBD1 (6 bases). The specimen comprised peripheral blood, sampled in a trial of Ad26.COV2.S vaccine versus placebo. The sequence derives from a person aged 18-60 years who received the Ad26.COV2.S COVID-19 vaccine or a placebo. The CDR3 DNA reads TGTGCCAGCAGCTTAAAGCGGGGGGCGGTTGAAAAACTGTTTTTT. It translates to CASSLKRGAVEKLFF.